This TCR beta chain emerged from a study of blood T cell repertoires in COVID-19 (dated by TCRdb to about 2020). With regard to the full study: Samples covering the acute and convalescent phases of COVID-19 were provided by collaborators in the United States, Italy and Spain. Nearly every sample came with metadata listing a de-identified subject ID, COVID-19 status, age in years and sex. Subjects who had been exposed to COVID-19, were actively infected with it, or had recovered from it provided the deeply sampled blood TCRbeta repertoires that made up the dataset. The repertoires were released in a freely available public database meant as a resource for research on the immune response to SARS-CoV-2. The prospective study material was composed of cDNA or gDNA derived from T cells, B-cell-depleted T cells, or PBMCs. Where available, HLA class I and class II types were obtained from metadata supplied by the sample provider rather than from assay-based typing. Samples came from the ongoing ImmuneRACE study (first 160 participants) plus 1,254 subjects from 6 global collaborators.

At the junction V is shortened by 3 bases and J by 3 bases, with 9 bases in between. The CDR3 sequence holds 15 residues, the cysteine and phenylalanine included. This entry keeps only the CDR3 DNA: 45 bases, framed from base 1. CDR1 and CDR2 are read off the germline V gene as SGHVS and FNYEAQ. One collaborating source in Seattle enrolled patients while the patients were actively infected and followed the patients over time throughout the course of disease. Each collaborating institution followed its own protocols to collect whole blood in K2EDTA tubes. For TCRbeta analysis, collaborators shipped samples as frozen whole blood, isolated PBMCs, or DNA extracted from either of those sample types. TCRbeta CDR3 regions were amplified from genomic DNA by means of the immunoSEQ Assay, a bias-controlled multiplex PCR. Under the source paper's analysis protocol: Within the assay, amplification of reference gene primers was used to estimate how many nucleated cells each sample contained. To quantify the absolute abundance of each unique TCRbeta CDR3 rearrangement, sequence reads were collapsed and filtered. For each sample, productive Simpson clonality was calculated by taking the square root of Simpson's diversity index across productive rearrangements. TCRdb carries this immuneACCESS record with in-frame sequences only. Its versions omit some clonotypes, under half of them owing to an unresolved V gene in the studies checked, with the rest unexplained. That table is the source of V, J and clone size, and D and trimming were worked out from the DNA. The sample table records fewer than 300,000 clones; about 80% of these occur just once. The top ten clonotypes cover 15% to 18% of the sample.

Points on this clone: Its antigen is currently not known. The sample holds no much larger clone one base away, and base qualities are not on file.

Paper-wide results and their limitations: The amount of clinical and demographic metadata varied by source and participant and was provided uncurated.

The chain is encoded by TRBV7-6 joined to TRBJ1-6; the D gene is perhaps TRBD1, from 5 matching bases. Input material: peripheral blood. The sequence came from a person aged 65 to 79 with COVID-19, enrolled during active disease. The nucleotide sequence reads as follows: TGTGCCAGCAGCTTGGGGGGGGGCTATAATTCACCCCTCCACTTT. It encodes CASSLGGGYNSPLHF.